Presented here are 15 T cell receptor beta chains from one specimen sequenced in a study of molecular identifiers for immune sequencing clone quantification. TCRdb re-called the PCR reads with MiXCR, one entry per CDR3 protein. The sample shows over 600,000 distinct CDR3 sequences, about 20% of them seen only once. Sequenced: naive CD8+ T cells from blood, with Jurkat cell RNA spiked in. Regarding subset: FACS-sorted CD8+CD4-CCR7+CD45RA+ naive T cells. The receptors come from a human donor in good health. Some libraries in this study had Jurkat cell RNA spiked in.

This clonotype has ten or more counts. The gene calls are TRBV10-2 and TRBJ1-5; 10 bases map to TRBD1. V was pared by 6 bases and J by 6 bases, with 8 bases of the junction left unmatched. CDR1 is WSHSY, CDR2 SAAADI, per germline. The CDR3 has 15 amino acids. The DNA of the CDR3 is TGCGCCAGCAGCCCCTCCGGGACAGGGGTTCAGCCCCAGCATTTT. As protein: CASSPSGTGVQPQHF.

This clonotype was found many times. This rearrangement joins TRBV7-6 to TRBJ2-7; 8 nucleotides match TRBD2. J lost 5 bases, V lost 4 bases, and 7 bases had no gene match. CDR3 length equals 14 residues. CDR1 SGHVS and CDR2 FNYEAQ come from the germline V gene. CDR3 sequence (DNA): TGTGCCAGCAGCTATGGCGGGAGGTATGACGAGCAGTACTTC. Protein sequence: CASSYGGRYDEQYF.

Comments on this clonotype: A much larger clone lies a single base off, so this may be a read error. V and J are TRBV6-2 or TRBV6-3 and TRBJ1-5; no definite D call. In germline, CDR1 is MNHEY, CDR2 SVGEGT. The CDR3 spans 14 residues. The CDR3 spells CASSYSRVHQPRHF. The CDR3 DNA reads TGTGCCAGCAGTTACTCCCGAGTTCATCAGCCCCGGCATTTT.

This clonotype was found many times. The chain joins TRBV12-3 or TRBV12-4 to TRBJ2-5; D may match TRBD1 or TRBD2 (6 bases each). CDR3 length equals 16 residues. The germline V and J ends were trimmed by 3 bases and 5 bases, with 19 bases remaining between them. The DNA for the CDR3 is TGTGCCAGCAGTTTCCTCGGGGGCGGGTCTCAGGAGACCCAGTACTTC. Translating it yields CASSFLGGGSQETQYF.

This clonotype was detected a few times. The rearrangement uses TRBV30 and TRBJ2-2; D is unclear. V was clipped by 2 bases and J by 3 bases, with 1 base between them. The CDR3 is 11 amino acids. Germline V gives CDR1 GTSNPN, CDR2 SVGIG (reference sequence). The CDR3 DNA sequence: TGTGCCTGGAGTCACACCGGGGAGCTGTTTTTT. Translated: CAWSHTGELFF.

Many counts were recorded for this clonotype. The rearrangement links TRBV19 to TRBJ1-4; no clear D. V lost 6 bases, J lost 5 bases, and 16 bases lay in between. This CDR3 has 15 amino acids. CDR1 is LNHDA, CDR2 SQIVND, per germline (reference sequence). The CDR3 here is CASRDGLEKNEKLFF. The CDR3 DNA reads as TGTGCCAGTAGGGACGGACTAGAGAAGAATGAAAAACTGTTTTTT.

This clonotype has at least ten counts. The CDR3 reads CASSSTLAAETQYF. The CDR3 region has the DNA TGTGCCAGCAGCTCCACACTAGCGGCGGAGACCCAGTACTTC. This chain links TRBV11-2 with TRBJ2-5; TRBD2 matches at 8 bases. V was clipped by 4 bases and J by 5 bases; unmatched bases: 6. CDR1 and CDR2 (germline): SGHAT, FQNNGV. This CDR3 contains 14 residues.

As concerns this clonotype: A clone one base away is much larger, so this may be a read error. The rearrangement links TRBV7-9 to TRBJ2-5, with 7 bases identical to TRBD2. This CDR3 has 14 residues. Trimming removed 3 bases from V and 4 bases from J; junction bases left unmatched: 5. Germline CDR1 and CDR2: SEHNR and FQNEAQ (reference sequence). CDR3 nucleotide sequence: TGTGCCAGCAGCTTTTTACCGGGAGGAGAGACCCAGTACTTC. It translates to CASSFLPGGETQYF.

This clonotype was seen many times. The chain combines TRBV27 with TRBJ2-3; D could derive from TRBD1 or TRBD2 (5 bases each). Deletions cut 5 bases from V and 8 bases from J, with 20 bases between. Germline lookup yields CDR1 MNHEY and CDR2 SMNVEV (reference sequence). The CDR3 covers 15 residues. CDR3 residues: CASSPLQAGGLTQYF. The CDR3 coding sequence is TGTGCCAGCAGTCCGCTACAGGCCGGCGGGCTTACGCAGTATTTT.

Turning to this clonotype: Germline and junction disagree at one end, which may indicate a read error. The chain joins TRBV7-9 to TRBJ2-2; 9 bases line up with TRBD1. Germline V CDR1 and CDR2: SEHNR, FQNEAQ (reference sequence). This CDR3 is 17 amino acids long. Written as DNA, the CDR3 is TGTGCCAGCAGCTTAGCGAGGGGACAGGGAGTCGCCGGGGAGCTGTCTTTT. It yields the protein CASSLARGQGVAGELSF.

This clonotype has a count of ten or more. V is TRBV19 and J is TRBJ2-1; the match to TRBD2 covers 7 bases. The CDR3 contains 13 residues. Per the germline V gene, CDR1 is LNHDA and CDR2 is SQIVND (reference sequence). V lost 9 bases, J lost 2 bases, and 4 bases stayed unmatched. The CDR3 region has the DNA TGTGCCAGCGGGGCGGGAGCCTACAATGAGCAGTTCTTC. It is translated as CASGAGAYNEQFF.

This clonotype turned up a few times. The V call is TRBV9, the J call TRBJ2-1, with 10 nucleotides matching TRBD2. Trimming cost V 5 bases and J 4 bases; bases outside gene matches: 9. CDR1 SGDLS and CDR2 YYNGEE come from the germline V gene. This CDR3 has 16 residues. The DNA for the CDR3 is TGTGCCAGCAGTACCACCGGGACTAGCGCTTACAATGAGCAGTTCTTC. Amino acid sequence: CASSTTGTSAYNEQFF.

This clonotype has ten or more counts. The V call is TRBV27, the J call TRBJ2-2; 8 bases line up with TRBD1. In germline, CDR1 is MNHEY, CDR2 SMNVEV (reference sequence). V dropped 6 bases and J dropped 11; count of bases not matched to a gene: 14. The CDR3 consists of 15 residues. The CDR3 spells CASRAGGTGLGELFF. CDR3 DNA sequence: TGTGCCAGCAGGGCAGGGGGGACAGGCCTCGGCGAGCTGTTTTTT.

This clonotype showed up just once. A much bigger clone sits one base away, suggesting this may be a read error. The rearrangement links TRBV30 to TRBJ2-1; 9 nucleotides match TRBD2. V lost 2 bases and J lost 9; bases outside the gene matches: 8. Germline CDR1 and CDR2: GTSNPN and SVGIG (reference sequence). CDR3 length: 14 residues. CDR3 bases: TGTGCCTGGAGTTTGGCGGGAGGGCCGGGTGAGCAGTTCTTC. Amino acids: CAWSLAGGPGEQFF.

The chain links TRBV15 to TRBJ1-5; D possibly corresponds to TRBD1 (5 bases). V was clipped by 0 bases and J by 1 base, with 7 bases between them. There are 15 residues in the CDR3. Germline V gene data show CDR1 as LNHNV and CDR2 as YYDKDF (reference sequence). The CDR3: CATSRDGGSNQPQHF. CDR3 bases: TGTGCCACCAGCAGAGATGGGGGAAGCAATCAGCCCCAGCATTTT. Supplemented by reference TRBV15 and TRBJ1-5, the full variable domain reads DAMVIQNPRYQVTQFGKPVTLSCSQTLNHNVMYWYQQKSSQAPKLLFHYYDKDFNNEADTPDNFQSRRPNTSFCFLDIRSPGLGDTAMYLCATSRDGGSNQPQHFGDGTRLSIL.